This is a list of T cell receptor beta chains from one sample in a study of blood T cell repertoires in COVID-19. The protocol was immunoSEQ multiplex PCR, while the TCRdb copy is restricted to in-frame clones and leaves out a portion. The sample records approximately 52,000 clones, under 95% being singletons. What was sequenced was peripheral blood. These receptors originate from a man aged 45-65 years with acute or convalescent COVID-19. Each CDR3 is given with its conserved first and last residue. A D gene is named only where the DNA matches it firmly. Not every row has a clone size; where given, it reads once, few, many or a size class.

-	TRBV11-2	TRBD1	TRBJ1-1	TGTGCCAGCAGCTTAGATAGGTCCCCACAGGGGGCGAACACTGAAGCTTTCTTT	CASSLDRSPQGANTEAFF
-	TRBV4-2	-	TRBJ2-6	TGTGCCAGCAGCCAAGGTCCCCGTTTCCCCTCTGGGGCCAACGTCCTGACTTTC	CASSQGPRFPSGANVLTF
-	TRBV5-1	-	TRBJ1-6	TGCGCCAGCAGCTTGGCCGGCGGGCTTGATTCACCCCTCCACTTT	CASSLAGGLDSPLHF
-	TRBV10-3	-	TRBJ2-3	TGTGCCATCAGTGATGGGGCCACAGATACGCAGTATTTT	CAISDGATDTQYF
-	TRBV24-1	-	TRBJ2-2	TGTGCCACCAGTGACTCCGGGACAAGTACAGGATTCACCGGGGAGCTGTTTTTT	CATSDSGTSTGFTGELFF
-	TRBV7-2	-	TRBJ1-2	TGTGCCAGCAGCACCCCACGGCCGGGGGATGGCTACACCTTC	CASSTPRPGDGYTF
-	TRBV27	TRBD1	TRBJ2-7	TGTGCCAGCAGTTGGGAGACAGGGCCGACCTACGAGCAGTACTTC	CASSWETGPTYEQYF
-	TRBV29-1	TRBD1	TRBJ2-3	TGCAGCGCTGCGAAAGGGACAGGGGGCACAGATACGCAGTATTTT	CSAAKGTGGTDTQYF
-	TRBV18	TRBD1	TRBJ2-5	TGTGCCAGCTCACCACTTTTTAGGACAGGGAAAGAGACCCAGTACTTC	CASSPLFRTGKETQYF
-	TRBV29-1	-	TRBJ1-5	TGCAGCGAACGAACAGGTCAGCCCCAGCATTTT	CSERTGQPQHF
-	TRBV5-1	TRBD2	TRBJ2-3	TGCGCCAGCAGCTTGGTGATAGCGGGGGGGTCAGATACGCAGTATTTT	CASSLVIAGGSDTQYF
-	TRBV29-1	TRBD1	TRBJ2-7	TGCAGCGTTGGACGGACAGGAACGAACGAGCAGTACTTC	CSVGRTGTNEQYF
-	TRBV5-1	-	TRBJ2-5	TGCGCCAGCAGCTTGGTAGAGGGCCAAGAGACCCAGTACTTC	CASSLVEGQETQYF
-	TRBV10-1	TRBD1	TRBJ1-1	TGCGCCAGCAGTCCGGGACAGGGGGGTTCAGCTTTCTTT	CASSPGQGGSAFF
-	TRBV2	-	TRBJ1-6	TGTGCCAGCAGTGGCAGGGGTAATTCACCCCTCCACTTT	CASSGRGNSPLHF
once	TRBV5-6	-	TRBJ2-2	TGTGCCAGCAGCTTCGACACCGGGGAGCTGTTTTTT	CASSFDTGELFF
-	TRBV11-2	TRBD1	TRBJ1-1	TGTGCCAGCAGCTTAGCTCACAGGGGGCGCACTGAAGCTTTCTTT	CASSLAHRGRTEAFF
-	TRBV28	-	TRBJ2-7	TGTGCCAGCAGCCCCGGAGGGGCAGACGAGCAGTACTTC	CASSPGGADEQYF
-	TRBV29-1	TRBD1	TRBJ1-2	TGCAGCGTTTGGACAGGGGGAGGCTACACCTTC	CSVWTGGGYTF
-	TRBV24-1	TRBD2	TRBJ2-1	TGTGCCACCAGTGATTTGGGGGCTAGCGGGGGGGTCAGCTCCTACAATGAGCAGTTCTTC	CATSDLGASGGVSSYNEQFF
-	TRBV9	TRBD2	TRBJ2-1	TGTGCCAGCAGCGTATCCCTCGGGGGGGCCTGGAATTATCGTAGCGATGAGCAGTTCTTC	CASSVSLGGAWNYRSDEQFF
-	TRBV2	-	TRBJ2-3	TGTGCCAGCAGTGGACAGGGCACAGATACGCAGTATTTT	CASSGQGTDTQYF
-	TRBV11-2	-	TRBJ1-2	TGTGCCAGCAGCTTATACTTACGGGGTTCGATTTCCGCTAACTATGGCTACACCTTC	CASSLYLRGSISANYGYTF
few	TRBV5-4	TRBD2	TRBJ2-3	TGTGCCAGCAGCTCTCTAGCGGGGGGGCCGAATACGCAGTATTTT	CASSSLAGGPNTQYF
-	TRBV4-2	TRBD1	TRBJ1-2	TGTGCCAGCAGCCAAGGACAGGGGGGTGGCTACACCTTC	CASSQGQGGGYTF
once	TRBV10-3	-	TRBJ1-5	TGTGCCATCAGTGATGTAGGGGCCGGCAATCAGCCCCAGCATTTT	CAISDVGAGNQPQHF
-	TRBV7-2	-	TRBJ2-5	TGTGCCAGCAGCTTAGGGACCGGGGCCCAGTACTTC	CASSLGTGAQYF
-	TRBV19	TRBD1	TRBJ2-3	TGTGCCAGTAGTTCGGGGACAGGTCACGATACGCAGTATTTT	CASSSGTGHDTQYF
-	TRBV7-2	TRBD1	TRBJ1-3	TGTGCCAGCAGCCTCTCAGGGGGCTCTGGAAACACCATATATTTT	CASSLSGGSGNTIYF
once	TRBV6-5	TRBD1	TRBJ1-1	TGTGCCAGCCTCAACAGGGGAGGAGGCACTGAAGCTTTCTTT	CASLNRGGGTEAFF
-	TRBV24-1	-	TRBJ2-1	TGTGCCACCAGTGATTTAGGGGGCTCCTACAATGAGCAGTTCTTC	CATSDLGGSYNEQFF
-	TRBV25-1	-	TRBJ2-1	TGTGCCAGCATCAAAGATGGGGGCGGTGAGTTCTTC	CASIKDGGGEFF
-	TRBV4-1	-	TRBJ1-4	TGCGCCAGCAGCCAAGCGTCGGGATCAACTAATGAAAAACTGTTTTTT	CASSQASGSTNEKLFF
-	TRBV7-8	TRBD1	TRBJ2-4	TGTGCCAGCAGTTTCAGGGGGCGCGTGGCCAAAAACATTCAGTACTTC	CASSFRGRVAKNIQYF
-	TRBV30	-	TRBJ2-2	TGTGCCTGGGACAGAGTGAACACCGGGGAGCTGTTTTTT	CAWDRVNTGELFF